The clone carrying this TCR beta chain turned up a few times. This CDR3 is built from 14 residues. Germline-derived CDR1 and CDR2 are MNHEY and SVGAGI. The V end was cut by 6 bases, the J end by 6 bases, with 18 bases between. Splitting of CD4+ cells produced CD45RA+ naive and CD45RA-negative memory subsets. The data were taken from a study of shared clonotypes between healthy human individuals. Original data processing: Junction-only immunoSEQ data arrived without quality scores, meaning filtering differed. Assay: immunoSEQ multiplex PCR; the TCRdb copy retains only in-frame clones and omits some. That table furnishes V, J and clone size, whereas the DNA furnished D and trimming. The sample shows nearly 750,000 clones, about two thirds of them seen only once.

The sequence was obtained from a woman aged 25 to 39 in good health. The V gene is TRBV6-5, the J gene TRBJ2-7, with D maybe TRBD2 (6 bases). Sample: memory CD4+ T cells sorted from blood. The sample's subset: CD45RA-negative fraction. The CDR3: CASRALGGYGEQYF. The DNA of the CDR3 is TGTGCCAGCAGAGCGCTCGGGGGTTATGGCGAGCAGTACTTC.